Listed below are T cell receptor beta chains from one sample, sequenced in a study of blood T cell repertoires in COVID-19. Some clones are missing from TCRdb's copy, which holds only in-frame ones; the method was immunoSEQ multiplex PCR. This sample has some 70,000 clones, with roughly nine tenths found just once. Sequencing was performed on peripheral blood. All receptors come from a middle-aged man with acute or convalescent COVID-19. Each CDR3 is given with its conserved first and last residue. Fields, in order: V gene, J gene, CDR3 protein.

v_call: TRBV7-9; j_call: TRBJ1-5; cdr3_aa: CASSLAGASNQPQHF
v_call: TRBV10-3; j_call: TRBJ1-5; cdr3_aa: CAISEFKGQGISNQPQHF
v_call: TRBV19; j_call: TRBJ2-7; cdr3_aa: CASSISGTGFYEQYF
v_call: TRBV6-5; j_call: TRBJ1-2; cdr3_aa: CASSYSRGLGNGYTF
v_call: TRBV4-2; j_call: TRBJ1-3; cdr3_aa: CASSQPTGGFGGNTIYF
v_call: TRBV19; j_call: TRBJ1-1; cdr3_aa: CASSIDRTRTEAFF
v_call: TRBV11-3; j_call: TRBJ1-2; cdr3_aa: CASSLGQGGYGYTF
v_call: TRBV7-2; j_call: TRBJ1-5; cdr3_aa: CASSLTGTGFQPQHF
v_call: TRBV24-1; j_call: TRBJ1-1; cdr3_aa: CATSDSRTGASTEAFF
v_call: TRBV18; j_call: TRBJ1-1; cdr3_aa: CASSPRQGNPEAFF
v_call: TRBV7-6; j_call: TRBJ2-5; cdr3_aa: CASSLNRGSQETQYF
v_call: TRBV6-2/TRBV6-3; j_call: TRBJ1-1; cdr3_aa: CASSRDRVNTEAFF
v_call: TRBV6-5; j_call: TRBJ1-2; cdr3_aa: CASSPTGSGGYTF
v_call: TRBV5-1; j_call: TRBJ2-2; cdr3_aa: CASSSRTGDLNTGELFF
v_call: TRBV3-1/TRBV3-2; j_call: TRBJ1-2; cdr3_aa: CASSQEGTNYGYTF
v_call: TRBV3-1/TRBV3-2; j_call: TRBJ2-5; cdr3_aa: CASSRYRPQRQETQYF
v_call: TRBV29-1; j_call: TRBJ2-5; cdr3_aa: CSVGTGQETQYF
v_call: TRBV27; j_call: TRBJ1-2; cdr3_aa: CASSPGTGMSYTF
v_call: TRBV30; j_call: TRBJ1-5; cdr3_aa: CAWSGQGANQPQHF
v_call: TRBV7-3; j_call: TRBJ2-1; cdr3_aa: CASSAQGATYNEQFF
v_call: TRBV9; j_call: TRBJ1-6; cdr3_aa: CASSVDGPGNSPLHF
v_call: TRBV7-2; j_call: TRBJ2-1; cdr3_aa: CASSLTRLNEQFF
v_call: TRBV4-1; j_call: TRBJ1-2; cdr3_aa: CASSQLQDNYGYTF
v_call: TRBV7-9; j_call: TRBJ1-1; cdr3_aa: CASSRREMNTEAFF
v_call: TRBV7-2; j_call: TRBJ1-2; cdr3_aa: CASSLAGPGDQNYGYTF
v_call: TRBV12-3/TRBV12-4; j_call: TRBJ1-1; cdr3_aa: CASRLADRGKAFF
v_call: TRBV4-1; j_call: TRBJ1-2; cdr3_aa: CASSQDGQRTGEF
v_call: TRBV6-2/TRBV6-3; j_call: TRBJ2-3; cdr3_aa: CASSYPGLAGRSSTDTQYF
v_call: TRBV7-9; j_call: TRBJ1-1; cdr3_aa: CASSLVTAMNTEAFF
v_call: TRBV4-1; j_call: TRBJ2-3; cdr3_aa: CASSQDWASGSSDTQYF
v_call: TRBV20-1; j_call: TRBJ2-7; cdr3_aa: CSASRGTSSAVEQYF
v_call: TRBV28; j_call: TRBJ2-3; cdr3_aa: CASSTGQGPDTQYF
v_call: TRBV29-1; j_call: TRBJ1-3; cdr3_aa: CSVLRQGSGNTIYF
v_call: TRBV28; j_call: TRBJ1-1; cdr3_aa: CASRGGQGGNTEAFF
v_call: TRBV24-1; j_call: TRBJ1-1; cdr3_aa: CATSDPAKTGVDSEAFF
v_call: TRBV12-3/TRBV12-4; j_call: TRBJ2-1; cdr3_aa: CASSFGGNEQFF
v_call: TRBV11-2; j_call: TRBJ1-5; cdr3_aa: CASSLDMAGNQPQHF
v_call: TRBV6-2/TRBV6-3; j_call: TRBJ2-1; cdr3_aa: CASSYPLVAGYNEQFF
v_call: TRBV27; j_call: TRBJ2-1; cdr3_aa: CASSRVPAGGGLEQFF
v_call: TRBV12-3/TRBV12-4; j_call: TRBJ1-2; cdr3_aa: CASSLSGTYGYTF
v_call: TRBV6-5; j_call: TRBJ1-1; cdr3_aa: CASIPAGKGTEAFF
v_call: TRBV28; j_call: TRBJ1-5; cdr3_aa: CASSLFGYRGEDSNQPQHF
v_call: TRBV5-1; j_call: TRBJ1-5; cdr3_aa: CASSRQGDQPQHF
v_call: TRBV19; j_call: TRBJ1-5; cdr3_aa: CASSGQVVSNQPQHF
v_call: TRBV5-1; j_call: TRBJ2-2; cdr3_aa: CASSLASANTGELFF
v_call: TRBV3-1/TRBV3-2; j_call: TRBJ1-2; cdr3_aa: CASSPRQGGYGYTF
v_call: TRBV6-5; j_call: TRBJ1-2; cdr3_aa: CASSYSIGDGYTF
v_call: TRBV3-1/TRBV3-2; j_call: TRBJ1-1; cdr3_aa: CASSQDAGVTGAFF
v_call: TRBV7-9; j_call: TRBJ1-1; cdr3_aa: CASSGSWVGDTEAFF
v_call: TRBV7-2; j_call: TRBJ1-2; cdr3_aa: CASSLSQGYGYTF
v_call: TRBV18; j_call: TRBJ1-3; cdr3_aa: CASSPRTGVGSGNTIYF
v_call: TRBV9; j_call: TRBJ2-2; cdr3_aa: CASAGGRTGELFF
v_call: TRBV24-1; j_call: TRBJ2-1; cdr3_aa: CATSDERTGVGNEQFF
v_call: TRBV28; j_call: TRBJ1-6; cdr3_aa: CASSLRGQPNSPLHF
v_call: TRBV19; j_call: TRBJ1-3; cdr3_aa: CASRAVYSGNTIYF
v_call: TRBV4-1; j_call: TRBJ1-2; cdr3_aa: CASSQLAGVRDYGYTF
v_call: TRBV28; j_call: TRBJ1-4; cdr3_aa: CASSLPGLSNEKLFF